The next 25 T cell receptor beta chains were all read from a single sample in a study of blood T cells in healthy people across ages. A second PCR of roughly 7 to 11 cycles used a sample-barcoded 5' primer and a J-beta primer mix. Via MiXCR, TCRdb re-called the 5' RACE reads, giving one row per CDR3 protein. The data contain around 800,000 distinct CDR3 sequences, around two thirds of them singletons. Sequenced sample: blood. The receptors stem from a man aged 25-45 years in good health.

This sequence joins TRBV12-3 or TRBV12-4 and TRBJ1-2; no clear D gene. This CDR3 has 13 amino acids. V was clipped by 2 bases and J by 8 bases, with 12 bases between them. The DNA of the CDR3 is TGTGCCAGCAGTTTATCGAAGCTGGGGGGCTACACCTTC. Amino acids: CASSLSKLGGYTF.

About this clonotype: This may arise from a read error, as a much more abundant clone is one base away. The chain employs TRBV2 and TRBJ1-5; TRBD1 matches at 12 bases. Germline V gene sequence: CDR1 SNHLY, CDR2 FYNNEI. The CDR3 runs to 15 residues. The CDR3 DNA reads TGTGCCAGCAGAACCGGGACAGGGGGCAATCGGCCCCAGCATTTT. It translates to CASRTGTGGNRPQHF.

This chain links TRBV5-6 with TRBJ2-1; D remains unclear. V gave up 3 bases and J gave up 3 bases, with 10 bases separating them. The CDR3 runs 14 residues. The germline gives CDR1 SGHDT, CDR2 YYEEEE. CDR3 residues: CASSYNTDYNEQFF. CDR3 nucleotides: TGTGCCAGCAGCTATAACACGGACTACAATGAGCAGTTCTTC.

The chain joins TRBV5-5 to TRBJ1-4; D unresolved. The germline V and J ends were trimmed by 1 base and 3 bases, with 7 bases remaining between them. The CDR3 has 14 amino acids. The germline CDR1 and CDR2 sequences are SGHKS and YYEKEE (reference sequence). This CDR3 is CASSLTAPNEKLFF. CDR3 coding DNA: TGTGCCAGCAGCTTGACGGCACCTAATGAAAAACTGTTTTTT. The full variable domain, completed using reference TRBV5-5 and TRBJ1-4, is DAGVTQSPTHLIKTRGQQVTLRCSPISGHKSVSWYQQVLGQGPQFIFQYYEKEERGRGNFPDRFSARQFPNYSSELNVNALLLGDSALYLCASSLTAPNEKLFFGSGTQLSVL.

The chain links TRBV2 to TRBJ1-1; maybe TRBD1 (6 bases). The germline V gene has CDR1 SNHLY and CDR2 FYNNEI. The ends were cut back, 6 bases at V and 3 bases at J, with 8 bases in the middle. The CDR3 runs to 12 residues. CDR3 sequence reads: CASSTGYTEAFF. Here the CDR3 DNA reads TGTGCCAGCAGCACAGGGTACACTGAAGCTTTCTTT.

The chain's CDR3 is CASSGSGQGPSYEQYF. The CDR3 nucleotides read TGCGCCAGCAGCGGATCTGGGCAGGGACCCTCCTACGAGCAGTACTTC. The chain joins TRBV5-1 to TRBJ2-7; D possibly uses TRBD1 or TRBD2 (5 bases each). Trimming pared 4 bases from V and 0 bases from J, leaving 17 bases between. Germline V gives CDR1 SGHRS, CDR2 YFSETQ. There are 16 residues in the CDR3.

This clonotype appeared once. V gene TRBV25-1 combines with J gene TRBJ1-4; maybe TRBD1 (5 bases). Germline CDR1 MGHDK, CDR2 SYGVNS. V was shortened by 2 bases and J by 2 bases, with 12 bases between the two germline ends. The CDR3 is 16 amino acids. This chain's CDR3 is CASSETIGDTNEKLFF. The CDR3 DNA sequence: TGTGCCAGCAGTGAAACGATAGGGGATACTAATGAAAAACTGTTTTTT.

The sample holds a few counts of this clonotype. In nucleotides, the CDR3 is TGTGCCAGCAGCTTAGCCGGGACAGGGGCCTACGAGCAGTACTTC. It codes for CASSLAGTGAYEQYF. V gene TRBV7-2 combines with J gene TRBJ2-7; TRBD1 matches 10 bases. V dropped 0 bases and J dropped 2; count of bases not matched to a gene: 1. Germline lookup yields CDR1 SGHTA and CDR2 FQGNSA. This CDR3 is built from 15 residues.

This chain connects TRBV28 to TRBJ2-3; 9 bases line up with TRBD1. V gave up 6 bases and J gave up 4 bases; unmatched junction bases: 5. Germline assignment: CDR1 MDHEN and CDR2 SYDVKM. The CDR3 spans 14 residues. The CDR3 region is CASRTGQGPDTQYF. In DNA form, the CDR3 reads TGTGCCAGCAGGACGGGACAGGGTCCAGATACGCAGTATTTT.

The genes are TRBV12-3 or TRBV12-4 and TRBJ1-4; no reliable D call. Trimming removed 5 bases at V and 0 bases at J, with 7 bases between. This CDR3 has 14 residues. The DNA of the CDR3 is TGTGCCAGCAGTCGAGCGACAACTAATGAAAAACTGTTTTTT. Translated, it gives CASSRATTNEKLFF.

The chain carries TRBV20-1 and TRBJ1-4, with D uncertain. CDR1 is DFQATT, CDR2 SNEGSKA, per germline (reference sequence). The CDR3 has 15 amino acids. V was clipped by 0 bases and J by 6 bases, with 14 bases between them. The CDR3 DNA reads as TGCAGTGCTAGAGATCAAGGGCGGTTCTATGAAAAACTGTTTTTT. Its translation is CSARDQGRFYEKLFF.

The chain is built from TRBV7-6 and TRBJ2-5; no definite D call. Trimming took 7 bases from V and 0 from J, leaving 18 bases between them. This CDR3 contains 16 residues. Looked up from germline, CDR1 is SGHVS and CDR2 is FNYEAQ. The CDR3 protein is CASTLGPLRYQETQYF. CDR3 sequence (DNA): TGTGCCAGCACCCTAGGGCCCTTAAGGTACCAAGAGACCCAGTACTTC.

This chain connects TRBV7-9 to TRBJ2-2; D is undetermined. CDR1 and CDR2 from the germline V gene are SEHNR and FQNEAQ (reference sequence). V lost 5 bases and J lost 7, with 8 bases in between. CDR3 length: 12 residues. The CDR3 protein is CASSHPHGELFF. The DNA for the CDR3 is TGTGCCAGCAGCCACCCCCACGGGGAGCTGTTTTTT.

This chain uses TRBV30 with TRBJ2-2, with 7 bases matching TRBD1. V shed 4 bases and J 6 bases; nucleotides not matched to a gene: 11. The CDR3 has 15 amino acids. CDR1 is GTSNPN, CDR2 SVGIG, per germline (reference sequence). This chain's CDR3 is CAWMGTDALSGELFF. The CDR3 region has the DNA TGTGCCTGGATGGGGACAGATGCGTTGTCCGGGGAGCTGTTTTTT.

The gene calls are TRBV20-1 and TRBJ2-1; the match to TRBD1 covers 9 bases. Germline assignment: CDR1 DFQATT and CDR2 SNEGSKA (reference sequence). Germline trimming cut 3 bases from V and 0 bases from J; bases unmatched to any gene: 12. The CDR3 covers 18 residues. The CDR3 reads CSARPTGGGLSSYNEQFF. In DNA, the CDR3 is TGCAGTGCTAGGCCGACAGGGGGAGGACTCAGCTCCTACAATGAGCAGTTCTTC.

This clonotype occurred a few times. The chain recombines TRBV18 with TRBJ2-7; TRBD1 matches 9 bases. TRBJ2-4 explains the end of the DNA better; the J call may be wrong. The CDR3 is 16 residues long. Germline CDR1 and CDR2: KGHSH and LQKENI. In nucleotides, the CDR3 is TGTGCCAGCTCACCAGGCCGACAGGGGGGACAAAACATTCAGTACTTC. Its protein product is CASSPGRQGGQNIQYF.

The CDR3 sequence is CASSYAAGTSTDTQYF. The DNA for the CDR3 is TGTGCCAGCAGTTATGCGGCGGGGACTAGCACAGATACGCAGTATTTT. This chain connects TRBV6-6 to TRBJ2-3; D is possibly TRBD2 (6 bases). Trimming cost V 3 bases and J 0 bases, with 13 bases left between them. CDR3 length: 16 residues. Germline lookup yields CDR1 MNHNY and CDR2 SVGAGI (reference sequence).

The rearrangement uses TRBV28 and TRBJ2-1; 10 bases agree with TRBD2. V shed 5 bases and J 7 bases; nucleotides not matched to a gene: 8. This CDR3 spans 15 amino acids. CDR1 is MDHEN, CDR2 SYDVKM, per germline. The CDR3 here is CASSAAGLAPNEQFF. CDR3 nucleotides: TGTGCCAGCAGTGCCGCGGGACTAGCGCCAAATGAGCAGTTCTTC.

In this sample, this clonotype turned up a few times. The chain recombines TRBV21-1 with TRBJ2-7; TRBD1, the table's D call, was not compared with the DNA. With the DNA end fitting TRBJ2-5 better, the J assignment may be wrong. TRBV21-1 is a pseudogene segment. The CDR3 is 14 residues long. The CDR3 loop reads CASILQGGVRTQYF. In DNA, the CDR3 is TGTGCCAGCATTTTGCAGGGGGGGGTTAGGACCCAGTACTTC.

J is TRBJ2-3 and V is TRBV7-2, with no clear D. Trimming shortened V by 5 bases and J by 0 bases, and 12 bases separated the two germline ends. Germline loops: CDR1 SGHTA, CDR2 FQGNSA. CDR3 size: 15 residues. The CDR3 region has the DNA TGTGCCAGCAGCCTCGGAGCTATAAGCACAGATACGCAGTATTTT. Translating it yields CASSLGAISTDTQYF. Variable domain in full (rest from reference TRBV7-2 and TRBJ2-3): GAGVSQSPSNKVTEKGKDVELRCDPISGHTALYWYRQSLGQGLEFLIYFQGNSAPDKSGLPSDRFSAERTGGSVSTLTIQRTQQEDSAVYLCASSLGAISTDTQYFGPGTRLTVL.

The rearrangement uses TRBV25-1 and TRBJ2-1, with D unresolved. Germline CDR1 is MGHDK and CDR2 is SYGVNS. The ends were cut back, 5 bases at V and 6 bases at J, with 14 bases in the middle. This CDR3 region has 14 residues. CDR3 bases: TGTGCCAGCAGTCAAATAGCATCTACCAATGAGCAGTTCTTC. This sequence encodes CASSQIASTNEQFF.

The CDR3 loop reads CSVGDRRFRTHTQYF. In DNA, the CDR3 is TGCAGCGTTGGGGACAGGCGGTTCCGCACTCATACGCAGTATTTT. The chain has TRBV29-1 and TRBJ2-3, with TRBD1 matching 8 bases. CDR1 is SQVTM, CDR2 ANQGSEA, per germline. V shed 4 bases, J shed 7 bases, and the junction held 13 bases outside the gene matches. The CDR3 covers 15 residues.

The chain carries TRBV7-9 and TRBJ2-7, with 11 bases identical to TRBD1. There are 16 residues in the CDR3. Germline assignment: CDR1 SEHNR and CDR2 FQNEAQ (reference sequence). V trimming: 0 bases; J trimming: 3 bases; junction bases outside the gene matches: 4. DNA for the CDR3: TGTGCCAGCAGCTTAGCCGGAGGGACAGGGGGCTACGAGCAGTACTTC. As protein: CASSLAGGTGGYEQYF.

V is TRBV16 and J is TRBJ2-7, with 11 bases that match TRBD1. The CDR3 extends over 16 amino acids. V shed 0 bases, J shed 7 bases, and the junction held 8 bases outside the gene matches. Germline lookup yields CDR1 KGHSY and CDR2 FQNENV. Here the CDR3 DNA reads TGTGCCAGCAGCCAATCGGGGACAGGGGGAAGGAATGAGCAGTACTTC. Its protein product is CASSQSGTGGRNEQYF.

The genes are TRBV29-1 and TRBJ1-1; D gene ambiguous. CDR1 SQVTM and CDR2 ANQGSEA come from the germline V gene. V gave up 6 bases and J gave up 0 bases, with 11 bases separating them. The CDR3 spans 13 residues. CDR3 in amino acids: CSVSFGMNTEAFF. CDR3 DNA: TGCAGCGTCAGCTTTGGGATGAACACTGAAGCTTTCTTT. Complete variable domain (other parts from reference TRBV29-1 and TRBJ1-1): SAVISQKPSRDICQRGTSLTIQCQVDSQVTMMFWYRQQPGQSLTLIATANQGSEATYESGFVIDKFPISRPNLTFSTLTVSNMSPEDSSIYLCSVSFGMNTEAFFGQGTRLTVV.